The entry below describes one TCR beta chain. Its specificity is not known. Time point defined: blood 2 weeks post-SBRT. Treatment of the sample: 15 Gy SBRT to primary tumor, nephrectomy 4 weeks later. Serial blood draws occurred at baseline and 2 and 4 weeks post-SBRT. The data stem from a study of radiation and T cells in renal cell carcinoma. Study in general: Nephrectomy followed 15 Gy stereotactic body radiation by 4 weeks.

General study results and limits: In blood, top tumor clones expanded by 2 weeks, shrinking by 4. No pretreatment tumor biopsies were available for baseline clonotypes.

Method: immunoSEQ multiplex PCR; TCRdb's copy keeps in-frame clones and lacks some. The sample holds tens of thousands of clones, around 81% seen once. CDR1 is MNHNY and CDR2 is SVGAGI in the germline V gene (reference sequence). The CDR3 spans 12 residues. The V gene lost 2 bases and the J gene lost 3 bases, with 5 bases spanning the gap. The specimen comprised blood, sampled from a patient whose treatment included radiotherapy and nephrectomy. The chain links TRBV6-6 to TRBJ2-7; D unresolved. This TCR was sampled from a man between 60 and 70 years old with renal cell carcinoma. The CDR3 sequence: CASSYDRYEQYF. The CDR3 DNA sequence: TGTGCCAGCAGTTACGATCGCTACGAGCAGTACTTC.